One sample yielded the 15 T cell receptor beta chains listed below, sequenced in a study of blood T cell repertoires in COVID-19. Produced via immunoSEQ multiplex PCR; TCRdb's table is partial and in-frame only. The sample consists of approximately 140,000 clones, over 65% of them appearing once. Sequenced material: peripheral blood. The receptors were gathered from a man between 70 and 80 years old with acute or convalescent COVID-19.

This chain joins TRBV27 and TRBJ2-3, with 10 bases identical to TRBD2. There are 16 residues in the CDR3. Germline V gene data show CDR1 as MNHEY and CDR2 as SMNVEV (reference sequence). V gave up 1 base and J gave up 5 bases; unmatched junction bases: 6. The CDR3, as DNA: TGTGCCAGCAGTTTATGGAGCGGGGGGGCGCGAGATACGCAGTATTTT. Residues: CASSLWSGGARDTQYF.

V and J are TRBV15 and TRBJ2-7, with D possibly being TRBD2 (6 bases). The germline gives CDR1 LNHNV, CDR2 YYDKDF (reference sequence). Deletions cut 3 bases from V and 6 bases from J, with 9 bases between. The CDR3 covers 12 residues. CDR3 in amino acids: CATSREGGEQYF. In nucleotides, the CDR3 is TGTGCCACCAGCAGGGAGGGAGGCGAGCAGTACTTC.

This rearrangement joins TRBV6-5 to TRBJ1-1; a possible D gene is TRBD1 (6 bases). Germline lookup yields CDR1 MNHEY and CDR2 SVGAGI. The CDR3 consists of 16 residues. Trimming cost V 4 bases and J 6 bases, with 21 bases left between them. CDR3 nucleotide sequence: TGTGCCAGCAGTTTCCGCTCTTTCCAGGGGAAATCTGAAGCTTTCTTT. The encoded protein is CASSFRSFQGKSEAFF.

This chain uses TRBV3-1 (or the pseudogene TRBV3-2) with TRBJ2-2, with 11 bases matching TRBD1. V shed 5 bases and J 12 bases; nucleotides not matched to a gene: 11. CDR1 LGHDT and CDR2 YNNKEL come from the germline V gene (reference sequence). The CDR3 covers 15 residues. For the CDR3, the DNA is TGTGCCAGCAGCTATGGGACAGGGGGGCAGGGACAGCTGTTTTTT. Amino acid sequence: CASSYGTGGQGQLFF.

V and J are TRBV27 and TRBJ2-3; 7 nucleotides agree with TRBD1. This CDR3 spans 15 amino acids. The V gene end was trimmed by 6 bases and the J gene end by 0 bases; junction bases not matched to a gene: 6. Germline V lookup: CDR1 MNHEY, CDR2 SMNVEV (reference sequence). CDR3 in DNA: TGTGCCAGCAGACAGGGGCAACAAAGCACAGATACGCAGTATTTT. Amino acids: CASRQGQQSTDTQYF.

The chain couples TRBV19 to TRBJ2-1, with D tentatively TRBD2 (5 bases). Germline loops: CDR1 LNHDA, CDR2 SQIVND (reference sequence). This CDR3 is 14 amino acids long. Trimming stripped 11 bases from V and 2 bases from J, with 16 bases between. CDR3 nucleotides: TGTGCCCCTCGCCCGAGGGAGCCCTACAATGAGCAGTTCTTC. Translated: CAPRPREPYNEQFF.

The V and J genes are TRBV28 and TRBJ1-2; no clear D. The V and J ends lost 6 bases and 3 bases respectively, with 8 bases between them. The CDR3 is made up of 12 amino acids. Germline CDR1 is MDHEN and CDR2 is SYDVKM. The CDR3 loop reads CASSRTDYGYTF. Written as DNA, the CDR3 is TGTGCCAGCAGCCGGACTGACTATGGCTACACCTTC.

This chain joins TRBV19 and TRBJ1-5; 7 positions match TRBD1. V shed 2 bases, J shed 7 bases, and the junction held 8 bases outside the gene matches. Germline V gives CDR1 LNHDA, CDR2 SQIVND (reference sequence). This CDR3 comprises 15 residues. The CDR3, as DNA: TGTGCCAGTAGTATAAGACAGGGTCAAGGCCAGCCCCAGCATTTT. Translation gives CASSIRQGQGQPQHF.

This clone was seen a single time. For the CDR3, the DNA is TGTGCCAGCAGGTCGGTCACAGATACGCAGTATTTT. As protein: CASRSVTDTQYF. This chain uses TRBV27 with TRBJ2-3; D not certain. V was cut by 6 bases and J by 2 bases, with 6 bases left in between. Germline V gene sequence: CDR1 MNHEY, CDR2 SMNVEV (reference sequence). The CDR3 runs 12 residues.

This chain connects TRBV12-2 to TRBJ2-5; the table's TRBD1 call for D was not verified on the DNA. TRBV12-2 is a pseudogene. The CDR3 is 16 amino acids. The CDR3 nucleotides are TGTGCAAGTCGCTTAGTCCGGGACAGGTACCAAGAGACCCAGTACTTC. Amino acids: CASRLVRDRYQETQYF.

CDR3 sequence reads: CASSPRGIFLNTEAFF. CDR3 nucleotide sequence: TGCGCCAGCAGCCCCCGGGGTATCTTCTTGAACACTGAAGCTTTCTTT. V is TRBV5-1 and J is TRBJ1-1; no clear D. V was trimmed by 4 bases and J by 0 bases, leaving 16 bases between them. CDR1 is SGHRS, CDR2 YFSETQ, per germline. The length of the CDR3 is 16 residues.

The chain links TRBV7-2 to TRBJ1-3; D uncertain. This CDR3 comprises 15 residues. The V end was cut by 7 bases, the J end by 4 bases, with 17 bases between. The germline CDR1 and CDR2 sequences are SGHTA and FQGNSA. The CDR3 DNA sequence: TGTGCCAGCACTCAGAGTCAGCTCGGGGGAAACACCATATATTTT. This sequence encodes CASTQSQLGGNTIYF.

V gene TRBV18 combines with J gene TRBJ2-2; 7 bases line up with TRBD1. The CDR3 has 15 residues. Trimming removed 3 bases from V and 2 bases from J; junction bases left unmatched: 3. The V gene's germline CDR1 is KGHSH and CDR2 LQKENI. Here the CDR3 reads CASSPTGPNTGELFF. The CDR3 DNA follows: TGTGCCAGCTCACCGACAGGGCCAAACACCGGGGAGCTGTTTTTT. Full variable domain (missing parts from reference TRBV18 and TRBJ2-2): NAGVMQNPRHLVRRRGQEARLRCSPMKGHSHVYWYRQLPEEGLKFMVYLQKENIIDESGMPKERFSAEFPKEGPSILRIQQVVRGDSAAYFCASSPTGPNTGELFFGEGSRLTVL.

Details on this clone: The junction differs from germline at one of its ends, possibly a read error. The CDR3 sequence: CAGSAQANTEAFF. In DNA, the CDR3 is TGTGCCGGCAGCGCCCAGGCGAACACTGAAGCTTTCTTT. The rearrangement links TRBV7-3 to TRBJ1-1; D not certain. CDR3 length: 13 residues. Per the germline V gene, CDR1 is SGHTA and CDR2 is FQGTGA.

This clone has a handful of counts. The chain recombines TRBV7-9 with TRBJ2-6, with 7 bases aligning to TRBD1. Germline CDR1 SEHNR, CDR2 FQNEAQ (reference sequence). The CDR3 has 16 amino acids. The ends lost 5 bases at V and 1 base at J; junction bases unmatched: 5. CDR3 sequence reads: CASSRDSTSGANVLTF. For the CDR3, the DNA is TGTGCCAGCAGCCGGGACAGTACGTCTGGGGCCAACGTCCTGACTTTC.